The T cell receptor (beta chain) under discussion was sequenced for a study of identical twins. Whole-study findings and limits: The presence of invariant MAIT and iNKT cells could partly confound analyses of zero-insertion sequences.

MiXCR, run by TCRdb on the 5' RACE reads, gives a single entry per CDR3 protein. The table lists some 1,700,000 distinct CDR3 sequences, 25% to 35% of them singletons. This clonotype has at least ten counts. Its specificity is not known. The CDR3 has 15 residues. Sequences were obtained from cord blood. This clonotype was obtained from a newborn girl in good health. V is TRBV21-1 and J is TRBJ2-7; TRBD1, as called in the table, went unchecked against the DNA. TRBV21-1 is assigned pseudogene status. The CDR3 DNA sequence: TGTGCCAGCAGCAAAGCACCAGGGGGTTGCGACGAGCAGTACTTC. Protein: CASSKAPGGCDEQYF.